What follows describes a single TCR beta chain. Its specificity is not known. This specimen comes from a study of OX40 agonist ivuxolimab in advanced cancers. Data came from immunoSEQ multiplex PCR; TCRdb stores just in-frame clones and leaves some out. The data show fewer than 25,000 clones, with approximately 78% seen just once and 1.4% held by the top ten. The CDR3 runs to 15 residues. J gave up 4 bases and V 4 bases, and 8 bases lay outside the gene matches. Germline CDR1 and CDR2: SGHDT and YYEEEE. Study findings and constraints: Antigen specificity was not determined for the expanded peripheral T cells.

The V gene is TRBV5-6, the J gene TRBJ2-5; the match to TRBD2 covers 9 bases. This specimen consisted of CD4+ or CD8+ T cells sorted from blood, obtained in a trial of the OX40 agonist ivuxolimab. This TCR was recovered from an adult with an advanced solid tumor such as melanoma, head and neck, liver or kidney cancer. Written as DNA, the CDR3 is TGTGCCAGCAGCCTCTGGACTAGCGAGGGAGAGACCCAGTACTTC. It encodes CASSLWTSEGETQYF.